Listed below are T cell receptor beta chains from one sample, sequenced in a study of T-cell reconstitution after alpha-beta-depleted transplantation in children. TCRdb re-called the PCR reads with MiXCR, one entry per CDR3 protein. The sample has 600,000 to 700,000 distinct CDR3 sequences, about 12% seen once. The sequencing here drew on PBMCs, taken before TCRalphabeta/CD19-depleted stem cell transplant. These TCRs come from a girl aged 2 to 9 with congenital amegakaryocytic thrombocytopenia, due to receive a stem cell transplant. CDR3s include the opening cysteine and the closing phenylalanine or tryptophan. A D gene is named only where the DNA matches it firmly. Not every row has a clone size; where given, it reads once, few, many or a size class.

CASSFGLERTGPYGYTF | TGTGCCAGCAGCTTCGGATTGGAGCGGACAGGGCCCTATGGCTACACCTTC | 17 | many | TRBV7-9 | TRBD1 | TRBJ1-2
CSASLGGGAKNIQYF | TGCAGTGCTAGCCTAGGGGGGGGGGCCAAAAACATTCAGTACTTC | 15 | few | TRBV20-1 | . | TRBJ2-4
CSARGLAGVTYEQYF | TGCAGTGCCAGGGGGCTAGCGGGAGTAACCTACGAGCAGTACTTC | 15 | . | TRBV20-1 | TRBD2 | TRBJ2-7
CSARGGAGSNNSPLHF | TGCAGTGCTAGAGGTGGTGCGGGAAGCAATAATTCACCCCTCCACTTT | 16 | . | TRBV20-1 | . | TRBJ1-6
CASSLGVTNEKLFF | TGCGCCAGCAGCTTGGGCGTAACTAATGAAAAACTGTTTTTT | 14 | . | TRBV5-1 | . | TRBJ1-4
CSVVGKNNEQFF | TGCAGCGTTGTAGGGAAAAACAATGAGCAGTTCTTC | 12 | many | TRBV29-1 | . | TRBJ2-1
CASSFFTPDIAGYEQYF | TGCGCCAGCAGCTTTTTTACCCCCGACATAGCGGGATACGAGCAGTACTTC | 17 | many | TRBV5-1 | TRBD2 | TRBJ2-7
CATSKAREVYEQFF | TGTGCCACCAGCAAAGCTAGAGAGGTCTATGAGCAGTTCTTC | 14 | many | TRBV15 | . | TRBJ2-1
CASWDVKNIQYF | TGTGCCAGCTGGGACGTCAAAAACATTCAGTACTTC | 12 | many | TRBV6-1 | . | TRBJ2-4
CSAGQAGGAGEKLFF | TGCAGCGCGGGCCAAGCAGGGGGCGCCGGCGAAAAACTGTTTTTT | 15 | many | TRBV29-1 | TRBD1 | TRBJ1-4
CASSLERRAGREYF | TGCGCCAGCAGCTTGGAACGTAGGGCAGGGAGAGAGTATTTT | 14 | . | TRBV5-1 | . | TRBJ2-3
CSVETGLAGEPDTQYF | TGCAGCGTTGAAACCGGACTAGCGGGAGAGCCAGATACGCAGTATTTT | 16 | many | TRBV29-1 | TRBD2 | TRBJ2-3
CASSLGQARYYEQYF | TGTGCCAGCAGCTTAGGGCAGGCGAGATACTACGAGCAGTACTTC | 15 | many | TRBV13 | . | TRBJ2-7
CSTREETQHF | TGCAGCACACGGGAAGAGACCCAGCACTTC | 10 | . | TRBV29-1 | . | TRBJ2-5
CASSYQPLGGAEAFF | TGTGCCAGCAGTTACCAACCATTGGGGGGGGCTGAAGCTTTCTTT | 15 | . | TRBV6-5 | . | TRBJ1-1
CASSLPVGTRSYNEQFF | TGTGCCAGCAGTTTGCCAGTGGGGACTCGCTCCTACAATGAGCAGTTCTTC | 17 | . | TRBV12-3/TRBV12-4 | . | TRBJ2-1
CSALGTSGQETQYF | TGCAGTGCTCTAGGGACTAGCGGCCAAGAGACCCAGTACTTC | 14 | many | TRBV20-1 | TRBD2 | TRBJ2-5
CASSWGLAGDGIGEQFF | TGCGCCAGCAGCTGGGGACTAGCGGGAGATGGTATAGGTGAGCAGTTCTTC | 17 | . | TRBV5-1 | TRBD2 | TRBJ2-1
CASRVSHGDEQYF | TGTGCCAGCAGGGTCTCCCACGGGGACGAGCAGTACTTC | 13 | . | TRBV12-3/TRBV12-4 | . | TRBJ2-7
CASSANRLTGTGNNEQFF | TGTGCCAGCAGCGCCAATCGTCTAACCGGGACTGGAAACAATGAGCAGTTCTTC | 18 | . | TRBV7-8 | . | TRBJ2-1
CASSLSTDGGDTQYF | TGCGCCAGCAGCTTAAGCACCGACGGAGGAGATACGCAGTATTTT | 15 | many | TRBV5-1 | . | TRBJ2-3
CASSLAHPGLALHNEQFF | TGTGCCAGCAGCTTAGCGCACCCGGGACTAGCGCTACACAATGAGCAGTTCTTC | 18 | many | TRBV11-1 | TRBD2 | TRBJ2-1
CSARRGGYGYTF | TGCAGCGCGAGGAGGGGGGGCTATGGCTACACCTTC | 12 | few | TRBV29-1 | . | TRBJ1-2
CSARLINSNQPQHF | TGCAGTGCTAGACTCATTAATAGCAATCAGCCCCAGCATTTT | 14 | . | TRBV20-1 | . | TRBJ1-5
CASSQVPSGTVTDTQYF | TGCGCCAGCAGCCAAGTCCCTAGCGGGACTGTCACAGATACGCAGTATTTT | 17 | . | TRBV4-1 | TRBD2 | TRBJ2-3
CASSFVPGQGRGNQPQHF | TGTGCCAGCAGTTTTGTCCCGGGACAGGGACGGGGCAATCAGCCCCAGCATTTT | 18 | few | TRBV11-1 | TRBD1 | TRBJ1-5
CASSSVGELFF | TGTGCCAGCAGTTCAGTCGGGGAGCTGTTTTTT | 11 | many | TRBV12-3/TRBV12-4 | . | TRBJ2-2
CSASDRVTYEQYF | TGCAGTGCATCGGACAGGGTCACCTACGAGCAGTACTTC | 13 | many | TRBV20-1 | TRBD1 | TRBJ2-7